These T cell receptor beta chains were read from a single sample in a study of cytomegalovirus exposure and HLA in healthy donors. TCRdb's table, derived via immunoSEQ multiplex PCR, lists solely in-frame clones and lacks some. Among about 140,000 clones listed, roughly 74% were seen once. The sample consisted of PBMCs. The receptors here all came from a woman younger than 35 in good health and CMV-seropositive. The CDR3 runs from the conserved cysteine through the conserved F or W. A D gene is named only where the DNA matches it firmly. Clone size, where shown, is once, few, many, or a class for clones that have expanded.

TRBV28,.,TRBJ1-1,.,11,TGTGCCAGCCGGGGGATCACTGAAGCTTTCTTT,CASRGITEAFF
TRBV11-2,TRBD2,TRBJ2-2,.,17,TGTGCCAGCAGCTTGGGACTAGCGGGGGGGTACACCGGGGAGCTGTTTTTT,CASSLGLAGGYTGELFF
TRBV2,TRBD1,TRBJ2-4,few,15,TGTGCCAGCAGTGAGGTGGGACAGGTCAAAAACATTCAGTACTTC,CASSEVGQVKNIQYF
TRBV7-2,TRBD2,TRBJ2-3,.,16,TGTGCCAGCAGGAAGACTAGCGGGGCGATCACAGATACGCAGTATTTT,CASRKTSGAITDTQYF
TRBV2,.,TRBJ2-7,.,16,TGTGCCAGCAGCTTTACTAGAGGGCAGGTTACCTACGAGCAGTACTTC,CASSFTRGQVTYEQYF
TRBV9,TRBD1,TRBJ1-1,few,13,TGTGCCAGTTCCGGGACAGGGTATACTGAAGCTTTCTTT,CASSGTGYTEAFF
TRBV6-5,TRBD2,TRBJ2-1,.,13,TGTGCCAGCGGTGCGGGGGAGATGAATGAGCAGTTCTTC,CASGAGEMNEQFF
TRBV30,TRBD2,TRBJ2-5,.,17,TGTGCCTGGAGTGCAGGACTAGCGGGGGCTCGGGGAGAGACCCAGTACTTC,CAWSAGLAGARGETQYF
TRBV29-1,.,TRBJ2-2,.,13,TGCAGCGGGGGGACATGGAACACCGGGGAGCTGTTTTTT,CSGGTWNTGELFF
TRBV9,.,TRBJ1-5,once,15,TGTGCCAGCAGCAAAAACAGGATTAGCAATCAGCCCCAGCATTTT,CASSKNRISNQPQHF
TRBV29-1,.,TRBJ1-1,few,13,TGCAGCGTTCGGAGGGGAATGAACACTGAAGCTTTCTTT,CSVRRGMNTEAFF
TRBV29-1,.,TRBJ1-4,.,15,TGCAGCGTATCCCCCGGGGGGGGACGAAATGAAAAACTGTTTTTT,CSVSPGGGRNEKLFF
TRBV6-5,.,TRBJ1-1,.,11,TGTGCCAGCTGTACTGGCACTGAAGCTTTCTTT,CASCTGTEAFF
TRBV5-5,TRBD1,TRBJ1-2,few,15,TGTGCCAGCAGTCCCGACTCTGACAGGGTTCATGGCTACACCTTC,CASSPDSDRVHGYTF